Following are 17 T cell receptor beta chains from one sample sequenced in a study of shared clonotypes between healthy human individuals. The data were produced by immunoSEQ multiplex PCR, yet TCRdb's version contains in-frame clones alone and is incomplete. The sample holds some 630,000 clones; 72% are singletons and the top ten take 1.5% to 2%. Sequenced: memory CD4+ T cells sorted from blood. Subset defined: CD45RA-negative fraction. Every receptor here comes from a woman in her thirties in good health.

The chain couples TRBV10-3 to TRBJ1-2, with D maybe TRBD1 (6 bases). Germline CDR1 is ENHRY and CDR2 is SYGVKD. The CDR3 runs 13 residues. V lost 6 bases and J 4 bases, leaving 12 bases between the germline ends. DNA of the CDR3: TGTGCCATCAGCCAGTGGACAGCCTATGGCTACACCTTC. It is translated as CAISQWTAYGYTF.

The rearrangement joins TRBV27 to TRBJ1-1; possibly TRBD1 for D (5 bases). This CDR3 contains 13 residues. The V gene's germline CDR1 is MNHEY and CDR2 SMNVEV (reference sequence). Trimming took 3 bases from V and 6 from J, leaving 11 bases between them. The CDR3 sequence is CASSFYQGAEAFF. The CDR3 DNA follows: TGTGCCAGCAGTTTCTATCAGGGTGCTGAAGCTTTCTTT.

The rearrangement uses TRBV28 and TRBJ2-1, with TRBD2 matching 11 bases. V lost 6 bases, J lost 5 bases, and 6 bases stayed unmatched. Germline V gene data show CDR1 as MDHEN and CDR2 as SYDVKM. The CDR3 is 15 residues long. CDR3 residues: CASSPTSGMNNEQFF. In nucleotides, the CDR3 is TGTGCCAGCAGCCCGACTAGCGGGATGAACAATGAGCAGTTCTTC.

This rearrangement joins TRBV5-1 to TRBJ1-1; no firm D call. CDR3 length equals 13 residues. Germline values: CDR1 SGHRS, CDR2 YFSETQ. Between the trimmed V and J ends, which lost 2 bases and 3 bases, there was a span of 8 bases. This CDR3 reads CASSFKVDTEAFF. In DNA form, the CDR3 reads TGCGCCAGCAGCTTCAAGGTTGACACTGAAGCTTTCTTT.

The chain has TRBV4-1 and TRBJ2-3; D remains unclear. CDR3 length equals 17 residues. V was pared by 1 base and J by 3 bases, with 17 bases between. Per germline, CDR1 MGHRA and CDR2 YSYEKL. The CDR3 spells CASSQGVATLETDTQYF. CDR3 DNA: TGCGCCAGCAGCCAAGGGGTGGCAACCTTAGAGACAGATACGCAGTATTTT.

This clone has a count of ten or more. The chain couples TRBV4-2 to TRBJ1-1, with 7 bases fitting TRBD1. Trimming at V came to 0 bases and at J to 10 bases, leaving 5 bases not matched to a gene. CDR3 length: 13 amino acids. Per the germline V gene, CDR1 is LGHNA and CDR2 is YNFKEQ. CDR3 sequence (DNA): TGTGCCAGCAGCCAAGATGCGAGGGGGCGAGCTTTCTTT. Its translation is CASSQDARGRAFF.

On this clone itself: Different DNA sequences within this sample yield the same CDR3. The chain joins TRBV27 to TRBJ1-5, with D perhaps TRBD1 (5 bases). Germline CDR1 MNHEY, CDR2 SMNVEV (reference sequence). The CDR3 spans 14 residues. With 0 bases removed from V and 3 bases from J, the gap between germline ends came to 6 bases. DNA of the CDR3: TGTGCCAGCAGTTTATCACAGGCCAATCAGCCCCAGCATTTT. Its protein is CASSLSQANQPQHF.

The gene calls are TRBV28 and TRBJ2-7; the match to TRBD2 covers 11 bases. V shed 6 bases, J shed 3 bases, and the junction held 13 bases outside the gene matches. In germline, CDR1 is MDHEN, CDR2 SYDVKM. The CDR3 runs to 17 residues. The CDR3 is CASSRGVAGGPHYEQYF. As DNA, the CDR3 is TGTGCCAGCAGCCGCGGGGTAGCGGGAGGGCCTCACTACGAGCAGTACTTC.

The V and J genes are TRBV7-2 and TRBJ1-1, with D tentatively TRBD1 (6 bases). Deletions cut 6 bases from V and 5 bases from J, with 16 bases between. CDR3 size: 14 residues. Per germline, CDR1 SGHTA and CDR2 FQGNSA. The DNA for the CDR3 is TGTGCCAGCAGGCCCCAGGGGAGCAGGACTGAAGCTTTCTTT. It yields the protein CASRPQGSRTEAFF.

The V gene is TRBV7-9, the J gene TRBJ2-1; perhaps TRBD1 as D (5 bases). The CDR3 loop spans 17 amino acids. Deletions cut 5 bases from V and 0 bases from J, with 17 bases between. The germline gives CDR1 SEHNR, CDR2 FQNEAQ (reference sequence). The CDR3 region has the DNA TGTGCCAGCAGCCTAACCTCCAGGGCGAACTCCTACAATGAGCAGTTCTTC. As protein: CASSLTSRANSYNEQFF. The entire variable domain, with the rest obtained from reference TRBV7-9 and TRBJ2-1, is as follows: DTGVSQNPRHKITKRGQNVTFRCDPISEHNRLYWYRQTLGQGPEFLTYFQNEAQLEKSRLLSDRFSAERPKGSFSTLEIQRTEQGDSAMYLCASSLTSRANSYNEQFFGPGTRLTVL.

V gene TRBV5-4 combines with J gene TRBJ1-2; TRBD1 aligns across 7 bases. CDR1 is SGHNT and CDR2 is YYREEE in the germline V gene (reference sequence). The CDR3 is made up of 15 amino acids. After removal of 3 bases from V and 4 bases from J, the junction contained 9 bases not matched to a gene. This CDR3 is CASSSSTGTSYGYTF. CDR3 coding DNA: TGTGCCAGCAGCTCGTCGACAGGGACATCCTATGGCTACACCTTC.

This clone was seen more than once but under ten times. The rearrangement uses TRBV7-2 and TRBJ2-1, with D maybe TRBD2 (5 bases). The CDR3 is 13 amino acids. Trimming took 5 bases from V and 9 from J, leaving 14 bases between them. Germline V gene lookup returns CDR1 SGHTA and CDR2 FQGNSA. The CDR3 sequence: CASSPQLDSEQFF. For the CDR3, the DNA is TGTGCCAGCAGCCCCCAACTAGATAGTGAGCAGTTCTTC.

The gene calls are TRBV5-1 and TRBJ2-2; D is ambiguous. CDR3 length: 14 amino acids. V lost 0 bases and J lost 5, with 8 bases in between. Germline V gene lookup returns CDR1 SGHRS and CDR2 YFSETQ. In DNA, the CDR3 is TGCGCCAGCAGCTTGGTGGTTGGAACCGGGGAGCTGTTTTTT. This sequence encodes CASSLVVGTGELFF.

In its sample, this clone was seen a few times. This chain connects TRBV19 to TRBJ1-1, with 9 bases matching TRBD1. CDR1 is LNHDA, CDR2 SQIVND, per germline (reference sequence). Trimming at V came to 5 bases and at J to 5 bases, leaving 12 bases not matched to a gene. CDR3 size: 16 residues. This CDR3 is CASSSTGGGVRTEAFF. The CDR3 bases are TGTGCCAGTAGTTCCACAGGGGGCGGAGTGAGAACTGAAGCTTTCTTT.

The chain joins TRBV29-1 to TRBJ2-1; TRBD2 agrees at 11 bases. Germline-derived CDR1 and CDR2 are SQVTM and ANQGSEA. The CDR3 contains 15 residues. V lost 7 bases to trimming and J lost 3 bases; unmatched junction nucleotides: 8. The CDR3 is CSAPATSGIYNEQFF. DNA for the CDR3: TGCAGCGCCCCCGCGACTAGCGGGATCTACAATGAGCAGTTCTTC.

Concerning this clone itself: In the same sample, other DNA sequences code for this CDR3. The chain is built from TRBV5-1 and TRBJ2-1, with 10 bases matching TRBD2. Per germline, CDR1 SGHRS and CDR2 YFSETQ. This CDR3 is built from 15 residues. V trimming: 4 bases; J trimming: 3 bases; junction bases outside the gene matches: 4. CDR3 protein: CASSPSSGSYNEQFF. Written as DNA, the CDR3 is TGCGCCAGCAGCCCCTCTAGCGGGAGCTACAATGAGCAGTTCTTC.

The chain is built from TRBV5-1 and TRBJ2-7; TRBD1 matches 9 bases. V lost 0 bases, J lost 6 bases, and 10 bases stayed unmatched. Germline lookup yields CDR1 SGHRS and CDR2 YFSETQ. The CDR3 covers 16 residues. Written as DNA, the CDR3 is TGCGCCAGCAGCTTGGAGGGGGGACAGGGACAGACCGAGCAGTACTTC. This sequence encodes CASSLEGGQGQTEQYF.